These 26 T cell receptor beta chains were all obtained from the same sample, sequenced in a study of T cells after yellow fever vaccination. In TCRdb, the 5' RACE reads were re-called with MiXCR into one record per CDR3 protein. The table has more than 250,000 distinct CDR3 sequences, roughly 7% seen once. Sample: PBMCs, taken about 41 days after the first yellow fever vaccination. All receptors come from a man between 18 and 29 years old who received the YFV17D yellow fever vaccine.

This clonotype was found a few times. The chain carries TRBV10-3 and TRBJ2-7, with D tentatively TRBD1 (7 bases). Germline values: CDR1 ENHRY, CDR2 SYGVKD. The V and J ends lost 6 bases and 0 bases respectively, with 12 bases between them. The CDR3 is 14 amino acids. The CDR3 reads CAIRGQGGSYEQYF. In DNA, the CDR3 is TGTGCCATCAGGGGGCAGGGGGGCTCCTACGAGCAGTACTTC.

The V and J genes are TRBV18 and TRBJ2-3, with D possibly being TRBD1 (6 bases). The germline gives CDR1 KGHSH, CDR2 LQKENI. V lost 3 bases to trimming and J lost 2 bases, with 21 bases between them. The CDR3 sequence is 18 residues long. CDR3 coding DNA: TGTGCCAGCTCACCGCCCGTATGGGTCAGGGGAGACACAGATACGCAGTATTTT. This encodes CASSPPVWVRGDTDTQYF. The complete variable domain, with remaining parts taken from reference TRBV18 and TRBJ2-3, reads NAGVMQNPRHLVRRRGQEARLRCSPMKGHSHVYWYRQLPEEGLKFMVYLQKENIIDESGMPKERFSAEFPKEGPSILRIQQVVRGDSAAYFCASSPPVWVRGDTDTQYFGPGTRLTVL.

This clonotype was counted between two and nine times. CDR3 sequence: CASSSTSGNTQYF. CDR3 DNA sequence: TGTGCCAGCAGCTCCACTAGCGGAAATACGCAGTATTTT. This sequence joins TRBV11-3 and TRBJ2-3, with 8 bases aligning to TRBD2. This CDR3 contains 13 residues. The germline CDR1 and CDR2 sequences are SGHNT and YENEEA. The V and J ends lost 4 bases and 7 bases, in that order; junction bases with no gene match: 4.

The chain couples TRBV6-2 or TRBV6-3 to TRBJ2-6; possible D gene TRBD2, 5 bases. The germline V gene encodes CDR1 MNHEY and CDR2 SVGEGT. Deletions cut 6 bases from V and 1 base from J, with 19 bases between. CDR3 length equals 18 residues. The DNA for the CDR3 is TGTGCCAGCAGAGCTCTCCGTAGTCGGGGATCTGGGGCCAACGTCCTGACTTTC. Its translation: CASRALRSRGSGANVLTF.

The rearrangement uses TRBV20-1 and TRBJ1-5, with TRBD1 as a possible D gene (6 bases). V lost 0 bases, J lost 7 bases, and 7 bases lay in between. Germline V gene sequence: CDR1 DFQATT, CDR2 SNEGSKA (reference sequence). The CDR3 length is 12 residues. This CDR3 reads CSAREGGQPQHF. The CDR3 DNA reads TGCAGTGCTAGAGAGGGGGGCCAGCCCCAGCATTTT.

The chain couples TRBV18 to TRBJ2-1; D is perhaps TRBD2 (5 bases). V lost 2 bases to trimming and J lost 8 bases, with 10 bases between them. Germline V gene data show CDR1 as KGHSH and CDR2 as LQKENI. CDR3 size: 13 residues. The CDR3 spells CASSPTGMDEQFF. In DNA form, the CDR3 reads TGTGCCAGCTCACCAACGGGGATGGATGAGCAGTTCTTC.

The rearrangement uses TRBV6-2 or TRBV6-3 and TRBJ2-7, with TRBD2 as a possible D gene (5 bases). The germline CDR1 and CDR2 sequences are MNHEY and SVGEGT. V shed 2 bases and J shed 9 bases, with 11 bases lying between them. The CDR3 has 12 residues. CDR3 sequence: CASSYEGKGQYV. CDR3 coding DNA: TGTGCCAGCAGTTACGAGGGAAAGGGGCAGTACGTC.

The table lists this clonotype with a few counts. This chain's CDR3 is CASTRILETQYF. In DNA form, the CDR3 reads TGTGCCAGCACCCGAATCTTGGAGACCCAGTACTTC. This rearrangement joins TRBV12-3 or TRBV12-4 to TRBJ2-5; no reliable D call. V was clipped by 7 bases and J by 5 bases, with 11 bases between them. This CDR3 has 12 amino acids.

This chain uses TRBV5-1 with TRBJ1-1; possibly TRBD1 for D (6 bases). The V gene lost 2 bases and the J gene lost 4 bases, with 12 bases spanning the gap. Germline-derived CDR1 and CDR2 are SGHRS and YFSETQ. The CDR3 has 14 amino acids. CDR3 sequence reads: CASSFRGLGTEAFF. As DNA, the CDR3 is TGCGCCAGCAGCTTTCGGGGGCTGGGCACTGAAGCTTTCTTT.

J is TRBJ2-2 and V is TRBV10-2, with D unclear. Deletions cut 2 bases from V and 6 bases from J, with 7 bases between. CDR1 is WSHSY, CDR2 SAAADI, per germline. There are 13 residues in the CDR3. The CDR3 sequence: CASSEGWAGELFF. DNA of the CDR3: TGCGCCAGCAGTGAGGGATGGGCCGGGGAGCTGTTTTTT.

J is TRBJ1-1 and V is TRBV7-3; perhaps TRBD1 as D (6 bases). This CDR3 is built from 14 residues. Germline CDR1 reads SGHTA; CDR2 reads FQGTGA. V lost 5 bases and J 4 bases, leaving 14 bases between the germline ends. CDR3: CASSNDQGSTEAFF. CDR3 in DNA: TGTGCCAGCAGCAACGATCAGGGGTCCACTGAAGCTTTCTTT.

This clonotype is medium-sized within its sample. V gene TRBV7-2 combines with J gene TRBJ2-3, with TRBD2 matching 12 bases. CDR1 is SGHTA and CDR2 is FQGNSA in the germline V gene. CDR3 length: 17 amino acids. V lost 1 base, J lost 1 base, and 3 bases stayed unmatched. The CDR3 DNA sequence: TGTGCCAGCAGCTTAGTAGCTAGCGGGGGGGGCACAGATACGCAGTATTTT. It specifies CASSLVASGGGTDTQYF.

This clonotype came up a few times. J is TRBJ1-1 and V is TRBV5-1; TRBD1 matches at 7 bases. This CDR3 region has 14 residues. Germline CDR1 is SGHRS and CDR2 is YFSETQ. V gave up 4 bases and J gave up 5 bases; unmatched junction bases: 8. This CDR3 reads CASSRDSHGTEAFF. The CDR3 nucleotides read TGCGCCAGCAGCAGGGACAGTCATGGGACTGAAGCTTTCTTT.

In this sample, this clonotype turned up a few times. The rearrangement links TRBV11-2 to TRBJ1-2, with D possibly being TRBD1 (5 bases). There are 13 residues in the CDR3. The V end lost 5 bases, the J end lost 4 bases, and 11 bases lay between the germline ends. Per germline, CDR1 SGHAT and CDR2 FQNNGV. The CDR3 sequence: CASSPRQSYGYTF. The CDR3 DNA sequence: TGTGCCAGCAGCCCCCGACAGAGCTATGGCTACACCTTC.

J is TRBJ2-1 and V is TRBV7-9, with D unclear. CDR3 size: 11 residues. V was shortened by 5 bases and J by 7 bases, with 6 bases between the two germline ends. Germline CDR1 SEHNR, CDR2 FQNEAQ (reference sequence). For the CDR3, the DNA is TGTGCCAGCAGCCCAACTAATGAGCAGTTCTTC. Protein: CASSPTNEQFF. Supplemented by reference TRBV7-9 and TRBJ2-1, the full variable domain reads DTGVSQNPRHKITKRGQNVTFRCDPISEHNRLYWYRQTLGQGPEFLTYFQNEAQLEKSRLLSDRFSAERPKGSFSTLEIQRTEQGDSAMYLCASSPTNEQFFGPGTRLTVL.

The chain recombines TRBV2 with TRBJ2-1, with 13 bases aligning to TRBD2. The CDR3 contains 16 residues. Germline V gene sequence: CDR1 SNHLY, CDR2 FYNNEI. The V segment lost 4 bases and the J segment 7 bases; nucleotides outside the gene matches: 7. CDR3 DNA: TGTGCCAGCAGTGCGTTTGGGACTAGCGGGATGAATGAGCAGTTCTTC. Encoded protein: CASSAFGTSGMNEQFF.

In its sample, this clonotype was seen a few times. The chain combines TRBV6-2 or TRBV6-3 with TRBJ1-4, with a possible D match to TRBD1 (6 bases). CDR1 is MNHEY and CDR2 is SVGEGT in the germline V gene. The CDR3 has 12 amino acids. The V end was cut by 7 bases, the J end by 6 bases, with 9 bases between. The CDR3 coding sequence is TGTGCCAGCACCAGGGGAGATGAAAAACTGTTTTTT. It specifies CASTRGDEKLFF.

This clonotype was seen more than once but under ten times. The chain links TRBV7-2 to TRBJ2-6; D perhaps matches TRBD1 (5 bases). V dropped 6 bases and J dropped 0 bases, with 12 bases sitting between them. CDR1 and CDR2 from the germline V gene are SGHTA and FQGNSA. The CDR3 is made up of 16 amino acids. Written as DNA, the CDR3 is TGTGCCAGCAGACCCAGACAGAGCTCTGGGGCCAACGTCCTGACTTTC. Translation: CASRPRQSSGANVLTF.

CDR3 in DNA: TGTGCCAGCAGCCCCGACAGGGGGCCAACCCTCCTTCTCCCCACTGAAGCTTTCTTT. Protein: CASSPDRGPTLLLPTEAFF. The J gene is TRBJ1-1, the V gene TRBV6-1; 10 bases align to TRBD1. The germline V gene encodes CDR1 MNHNS and CDR2 SASEGT. V was pared by 6 bases and J by 4 bases, with 20 bases of the junction left unmatched. The CDR3 is 19 amino acids.

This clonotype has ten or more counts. This CDR3 is CASSQSNHRGELFF. The CDR3 region has the DNA TGCGCCAGCAGCCAATCCAATCATCGCGGGGAGCTGTTTTTT. The chain combines TRBV4-3 with TRBJ2-2; D call uncertain. The CDR3 length is 14 residues. The germline CDR1 and CDR2 sequences are LGHNA and YSLEER. Trimming stripped 2 bases from V and 7 bases from J, with 11 bases between.

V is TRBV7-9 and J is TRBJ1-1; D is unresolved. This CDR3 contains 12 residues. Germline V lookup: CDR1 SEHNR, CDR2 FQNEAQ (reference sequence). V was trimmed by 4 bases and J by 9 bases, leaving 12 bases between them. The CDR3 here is CASSSPPHKAFF. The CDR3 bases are TGTGCCAGCAGCTCCCCCCCCCATAAAGCTTTCTTT. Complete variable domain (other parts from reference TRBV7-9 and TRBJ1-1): DTGVSQNPRHKITKRGQNVTFRCDPISEHNRLYWYRQTLGQGPEFLTYFQNEAQLEKSRLLSDRFSAERPKGSFSTLEIQRTEQGDSAMYLCASSSPPHKAFFGQGTRLTVV.

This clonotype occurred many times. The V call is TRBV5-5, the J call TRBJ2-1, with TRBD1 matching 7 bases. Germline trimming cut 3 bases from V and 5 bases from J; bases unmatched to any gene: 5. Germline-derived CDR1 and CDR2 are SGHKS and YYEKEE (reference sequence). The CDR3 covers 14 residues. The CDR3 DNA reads TGTGCCAGCAGCTGGTTTACAGGGGACAATGAGCAGTTCTTC. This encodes CASSWFTGDNEQFF.

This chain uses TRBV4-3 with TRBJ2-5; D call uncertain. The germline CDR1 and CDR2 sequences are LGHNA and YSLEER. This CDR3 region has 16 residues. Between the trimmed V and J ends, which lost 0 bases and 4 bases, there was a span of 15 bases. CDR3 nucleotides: TGCGCCAGCAGCCAAGATCGGGCATGGGGAACAGAGACCCAGTACTTC. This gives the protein CASSQDRAWGTETQYF.

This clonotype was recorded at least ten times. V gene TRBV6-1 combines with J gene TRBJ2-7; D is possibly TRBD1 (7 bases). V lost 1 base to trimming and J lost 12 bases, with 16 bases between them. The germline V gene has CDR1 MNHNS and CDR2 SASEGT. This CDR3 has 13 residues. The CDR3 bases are TGTGCCAGCAGTGAAGGGAGGGGGACAGCTACGTACTTC. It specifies CASSEGRGTATYF.

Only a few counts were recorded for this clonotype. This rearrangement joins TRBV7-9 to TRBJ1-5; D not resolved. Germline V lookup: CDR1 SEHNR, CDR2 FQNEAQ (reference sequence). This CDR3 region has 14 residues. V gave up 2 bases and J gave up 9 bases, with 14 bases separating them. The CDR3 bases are TGTGCCAGCAGCTTAAATTCGGCGGCGACGCCCCAGCATTTT. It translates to CASSLNSAATPQHF.

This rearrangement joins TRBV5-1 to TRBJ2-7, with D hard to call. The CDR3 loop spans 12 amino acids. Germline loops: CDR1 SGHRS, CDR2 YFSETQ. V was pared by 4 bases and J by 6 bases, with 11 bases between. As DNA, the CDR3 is TGCGCCAGCAGCATGCTCATGGGCGAGCAGTACTTC. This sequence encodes CASSMLMGEQYF. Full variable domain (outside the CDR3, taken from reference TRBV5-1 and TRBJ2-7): KAGVTQTPRYLIKTRGQQVTLSCSPISGHRSVSWYQQTPGQGLQFLFEYFSETQRNKGNFPGRFSGRQFSNSRSEMNVSTLELGDSALYLCASSMLMGEQYFGPGTRLTVT.